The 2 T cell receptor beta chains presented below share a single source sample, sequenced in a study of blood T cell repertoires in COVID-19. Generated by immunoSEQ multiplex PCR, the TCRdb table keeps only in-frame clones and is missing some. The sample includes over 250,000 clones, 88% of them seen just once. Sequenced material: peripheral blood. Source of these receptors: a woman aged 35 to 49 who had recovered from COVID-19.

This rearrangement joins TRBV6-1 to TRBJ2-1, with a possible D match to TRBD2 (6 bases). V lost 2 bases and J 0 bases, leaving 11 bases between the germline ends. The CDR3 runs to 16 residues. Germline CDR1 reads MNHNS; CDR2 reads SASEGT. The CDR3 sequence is CASSEFGGSSYNEQFF. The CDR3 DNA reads TGTGCCAGCAGTGAATTTGGGGGGAGCTCCTACAATGAGCAGTTCTTC.

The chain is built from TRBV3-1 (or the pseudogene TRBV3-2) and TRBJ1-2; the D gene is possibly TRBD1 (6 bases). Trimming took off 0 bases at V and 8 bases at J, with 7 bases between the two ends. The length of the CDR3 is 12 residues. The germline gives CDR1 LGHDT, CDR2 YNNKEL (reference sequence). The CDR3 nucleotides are TGTGCCAGCAGCCAAGACAGGGGAGGCTACACCTTC. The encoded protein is CASSQDRGGYTF.